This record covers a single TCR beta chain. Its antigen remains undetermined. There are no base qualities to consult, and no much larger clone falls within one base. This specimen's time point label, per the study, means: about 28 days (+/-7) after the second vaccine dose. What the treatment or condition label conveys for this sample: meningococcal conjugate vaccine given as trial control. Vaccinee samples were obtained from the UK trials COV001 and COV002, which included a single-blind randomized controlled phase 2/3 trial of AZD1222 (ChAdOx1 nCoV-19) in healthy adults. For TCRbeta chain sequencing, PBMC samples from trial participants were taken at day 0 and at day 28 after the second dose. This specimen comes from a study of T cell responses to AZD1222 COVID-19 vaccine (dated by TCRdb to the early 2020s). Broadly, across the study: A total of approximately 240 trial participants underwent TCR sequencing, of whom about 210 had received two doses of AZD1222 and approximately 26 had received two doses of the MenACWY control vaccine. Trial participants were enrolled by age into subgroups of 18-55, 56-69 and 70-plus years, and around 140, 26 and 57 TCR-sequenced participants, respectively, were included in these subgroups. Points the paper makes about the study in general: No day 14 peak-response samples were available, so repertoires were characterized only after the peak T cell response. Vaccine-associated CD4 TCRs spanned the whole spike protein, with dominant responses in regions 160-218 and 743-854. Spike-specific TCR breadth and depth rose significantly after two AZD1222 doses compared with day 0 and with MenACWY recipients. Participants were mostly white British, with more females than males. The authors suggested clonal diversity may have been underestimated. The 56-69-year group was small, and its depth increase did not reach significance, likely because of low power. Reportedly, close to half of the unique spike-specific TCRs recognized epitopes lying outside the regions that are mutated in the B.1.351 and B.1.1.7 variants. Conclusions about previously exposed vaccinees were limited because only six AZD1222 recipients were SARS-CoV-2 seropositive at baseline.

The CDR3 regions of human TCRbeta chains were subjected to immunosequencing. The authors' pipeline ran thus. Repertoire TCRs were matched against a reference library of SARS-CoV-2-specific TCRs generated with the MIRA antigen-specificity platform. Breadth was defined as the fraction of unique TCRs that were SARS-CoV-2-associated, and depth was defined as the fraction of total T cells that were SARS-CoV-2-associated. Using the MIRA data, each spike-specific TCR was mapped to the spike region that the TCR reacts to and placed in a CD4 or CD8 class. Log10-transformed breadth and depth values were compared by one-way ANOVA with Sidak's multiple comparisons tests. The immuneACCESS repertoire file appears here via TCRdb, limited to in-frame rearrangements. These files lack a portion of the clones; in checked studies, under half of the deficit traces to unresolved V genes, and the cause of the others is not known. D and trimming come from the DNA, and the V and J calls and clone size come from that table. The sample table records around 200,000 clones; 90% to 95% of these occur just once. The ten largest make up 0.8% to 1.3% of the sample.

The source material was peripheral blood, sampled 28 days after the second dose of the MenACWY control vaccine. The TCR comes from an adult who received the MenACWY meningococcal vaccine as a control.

The nucleotides are TGCGCCAGCAAAGGCAGGGAGAACACTGAAGCTTTCTTT. Its protein is CASKGRENTEAFF. This receptor chain uses TRBV10-1 and TRBJ1-1; D gene: possibly TRBD1, on 5 matching bases. Between the V and J ends, shortened by 7 bases and 1 base respectively, the junction contains 10 bases. In the germline V gene (reference sequence), CDR1 corresponds to WNHNN and CDR2 to SYGVQD. The CDR3 goes from the cysteine to the phenylalanine over 13 residues. Only CDR3 DNA is held: 39 bases, read in frame from base 1.